The 30 T cell receptor beta chains in this list originate from one sample, sequenced in a study of T cell clusters in autoimmune cytopenias. Multiplex touch-down PCR amplified TRB using TRB-A and TRB-B pools in one tube. Each CDR3 protein gets one entry in TCRdb, which reprocessed the multiplex PCR reads and gives no DNA. This repertoire includes some 4,800 distinct CDR3 sequences. Each sample's input was roughly 250 ng genomic DNA, some 38,000 genome equivalents. This sample also appeared in a second study, on T cell repertoires in aging, cancer and after chemotherapy.

Material: peripheral blood. These receptors all come from a human donor in good health.

Measured by frequency, this clonotype is medium-sized (0.01 to 0.1%). This chain joins TRBV6-1 and TRBJ1-2; TCRdb's D call, TRBD1, is unchecked because there is no DNA. The length of the CDR3 is 13 residues. Germline CDR1 MNHNS, CDR2 SASEGT. The CDR3 loop reads CASSESPLRGYTF.

The rearrangement joins TRBV7-9 to TRBJ2-1. This CDR3 spans 15 amino acids. Per the germline V gene, CDR1 is SEHNR and CDR2 is FQNEAQ (reference sequence). The CDR3 loop is CASSLDGAYYNEQFF.

By frequency, this clonotype registers medium-sized. The chain joins TRBV19 to TRBJ1-3. Per the germline V gene, CDR1 is LNHDA and CDR2 is SQIVND (reference sequence). The CDR3 extends over 15 amino acids. The CDR3 loop reads CASSMRKTTGNTIYF.

The chain uses TRBV20-1 and TRBJ1-4; TCRdb's D gene call, TRBD1, goes unchecked for lack of DNA. Germline loops: CDR1 DFQATT, CDR2 SNEGSKA (reference sequence). The CDR3 runs to 14 residues. The CDR3 region is CSASHGGQIEKLFF.

This clonotype ranks as medium-sized in terms of frequency. The chain has TRBV30 and TRBJ1-5. Germline CDR1 GTSNPN, CDR2 SVGIG (reference sequence). The length of the CDR3 is 14 residues. The CDR3 sequence is CAFKTSNSNQPQHF.

Frequency places this clonotype as medium-sized. The chain recombines TRBV30 with TRBJ2-5; lacking DNA, the TRBD1 call made by TCRdb goes unchecked. The germline V gene has CDR1 GTSNPN and CDR2 SVGIG (reference sequence). This CDR3 comprises 13 residues. CDR3 protein: CAGDRGRGETQYF.

Considering frequency, this clonotype is medium-sized. The chain carries TRBV18 and TRBJ2-1; lacking DNA, the TRBD1 call made by TCRdb goes unchecked. CDR3 length: 14 amino acids. CDR1 is KGHSH, CDR2 LQKENI, per germline. The CDR3 here is CASSPDQGADEQFF.

The chain carries TRBV5-1 and TRBJ1-1. The CDR3 has 12 residues. Germline lookup yields CDR1 SGHRS and CDR2 YFSETQ. CDR3: CASSSAGTEAFF. Supplemented by reference TRBV5-1 and TRBJ1-1, the full variable domain reads KAGVTQTPRYLIKTRGQQVTLSCSPISGHRSVSWYQQTPGQGLQFLFEYFSETQRNKGNFPGRFSGRQFSNSRSEMNVSTLELGDSALYLCASSSAGTEAFFGQGTRLTVV.

This clonotype is called medium-sized based on its frequency. The V gene is TRBV15, the J gene TRBJ2-5; TCRdb's D call of TRBD1 is untestable without DNA. The CDR3 runs 14 residues. The germline V gene encodes CDR1 LNHNV and CDR2 YYDKDF (reference sequence). CDR3 loop: CATSEGTGEETQYF.

The chain is built from TRBV24-1 and TRBJ2-3. The germline CDR1 and CDR2 sequences are KGHDR and SFDVKD. The CDR3 length is 13 residues. The CDR3 region is CAIQRKDTDTQYF.

Measured by frequency, this clonotype is medium-sized. The J gene is TRBJ2-5, the V gene TRBV5-6. Germline V gives CDR1 SGHDT, CDR2 YYEEEE. This CDR3 region has 14 residues. This chain's CDR3 is CASSLGAVQETQYF.

This clonotype shows up as medium-sized by frequency. J is TRBJ2-3 and V is TRBV27. Per germline, CDR1 MNHEY and CDR2 SMNVEV (reference sequence). The CDR3 spans 11 residues. The CDR3 here is CASRVTDTQYF.

Frequency places this clonotype as medium-sized. The CDR3 region is CASSLGGGTEQFF. The genes are TRBV5-4 and TRBJ2-1; TCRdb's D call of TRBD1 is untestable without DNA. The CDR3 has 13 residues. Germline assignment: CDR1 SGHNT and CDR2 YYREEE (reference sequence).

Judged by frequency, this clonotype is medium-sized. The V call is TRBV6-1, the J call TRBJ2-3; without DNA, the TCRdb call of TRBD2 cannot be checked. CDR3 length equals 15 residues. The germline gives CDR1 MNHNS, CDR2 SASEGT. CDR3 residues: CASSEVGLAGDTQYF.

The chain has TRBV5-6 and TRBJ1-2; TCRdb's D call, TRBD1, is unchecked because there is no DNA. This CDR3 region has 15 residues. In germline, CDR1 is SGHDT, CDR2 YYEEEE. The CDR3 protein is CASSWGQGYNYGYTF.

This clonotype ranks as medium-sized (0.01 to 0.1%) in terms of frequency. The CDR3 protein is CASSLTSTNTGELFF. This chain joins TRBV12-3 or TRBV12-4 and TRBJ2-2; TCRdb proposes TRBD2, but this gene call is untestable without DNA. The length of the CDR3 is 15 residues.

The chain carries TRBV30 and TRBJ1-6. This CDR3 is built from 14 residues. Germline V CDR1 and CDR2: GTSNPN, SVGIG (reference sequence). CDR3 sequence reads: CAWSVGRLTSPLHF.

The V and J genes are TRBV11-2 and TRBJ2-7; TCRdb's D call, TRBD1, is unchecked because there is no DNA. The germline V gene has CDR1 SGHAT and CDR2 FQNNGV. The CDR3 spans 16 residues. The CDR3 sequence is CASSSPGGGNPYERYF. Full variable domain (rest looked up from reference TRBV11-2 and TRBJ2-7): EAGVAQSPRYKIIEKRQSVAFWCNPISGHATLYWYQQILGQGPKLLIQFQNNGVVDDSQLPKDRFSAERLKGVDSTLKIQPAKLEDSAVYLCASSSPGGGNPYERYFGPGTRLTVT.

This chain uses TRBV20-1 with TRBJ2-7. The CDR3 is 14 residues long. Germline V gives CDR1 DFQATT, CDR2 SNEGSKA (reference sequence). This CDR3 is CSAITPDVFSEQYF.

CDR3 sequence: CASSLDTYGYTF. This chain links TRBV5-1 with TRBJ1-2. The CDR3 consists of 12 residues. Germline lookup yields CDR1 SGHRS and CDR2 YFSETQ.

This clonotype counts as medium-sized by frequency. The chain joins TRBV5-4 to TRBJ1-6. The CDR3 consists of 12 residues. Germline assignment: CDR1 SGHNT and CDR2 YYREEE (reference sequence). The CDR3 reads CASSLSDSPLHF.

This sequence joins TRBV5-1 and TRBJ2-7. Germline V gene data show CDR1 as SGHRS and CDR2 as YFSETQ. This CDR3 is 14 amino acids long. CDR3 region: CASSSGQLNYEQYF.

This clonotype is classed as medium-sized by frequency. V gene TRBV30 combines with J gene TRBJ1-5; TCRdb picks TRBD1, but there is no DNA to check that call. Germline V CDR1 and CDR2: GTSNPN, SVGIG (reference sequence). This CDR3 region has 14 residues. CDR3 in amino acids: CAWTSGTGERPQHF.

V and J are TRBV12-3 or TRBV12-4 and TRBJ1-5; the TCRdb D gene call, TRBD1, has no DNA to confirm it. The CDR3 extends over 14 amino acids. The CDR3: CASSFQTQGQPQHF.

The chain uses TRBV14 and TRBJ2-3; TCRdb gives TRBD1 as the D gene, but with no DNA this cannot be confirmed. The CDR3 loop spans 17 amino acids. Germline V gives CDR1 SGHDN, CDR2 FVKESK. The CDR3 is CASSPGLPLEHTDTQYF.

This clonotype ranks as medium-sized (0.01 to 0.1%) in terms of frequency. This rearrangement joins TRBV6-5 to TRBJ2-7. Germline loops: CDR1 MNHEY, CDR2 SVGAGI. The CDR3 is made up of 12 amino acids. The CDR3 here is CASSYAQYEQYF.

This clonotype shows up as medium-sized (0.01 to 0.1%) by frequency. The chain combines TRBV6-1 with TRBJ1-6; TCRdb's assignment of TRBD1 cannot be checked, as there is no DNA. The germline CDR1 and CDR2 sequences are MNHNS and SASEGT. The CDR3 totals 12 residues. The CDR3 protein is CASSEAPGPLHF.

This chain links TRBV29-1 with TRBJ1-5. This CDR3 has 15 residues. Germline CDR1 and CDR2: SQVTM and ANQGSEA. The CDR3 here is CSVAAGTLGNQPQHF.

The chain is built from TRBV6-6 and TRBJ1-1. The CDR3 consists of 14 residues. Germline V lookup: CDR1 MNHNY, CDR2 SVGAGI (reference sequence). This chain's CDR3 is CASRGIGGDTEAFF.

The chain recombines TRBV7-6 with TRBJ2-3; TCRdb indicates TRBD2, and absent DNA this call remains unverified. CDR3 length: 16 residues. Germline assignment: CDR1 SGHVS and CDR2 FNYEAQ. The CDR3 reads CASSSGLASSTDTQYF. The full variable domain, rest sourced from reference TRBV7-6 and TRBJ2-3, is GAGVSQSPRYKVTKRGQDVALRCDPISGHVSLYWYRQALGQGPEFLTYFNYEAQQDKSGLPNDRFSAERPEGSISTLTIQRTEQRDSAMYRCASSSGLASSTDTQYFGPGTRLTVL.